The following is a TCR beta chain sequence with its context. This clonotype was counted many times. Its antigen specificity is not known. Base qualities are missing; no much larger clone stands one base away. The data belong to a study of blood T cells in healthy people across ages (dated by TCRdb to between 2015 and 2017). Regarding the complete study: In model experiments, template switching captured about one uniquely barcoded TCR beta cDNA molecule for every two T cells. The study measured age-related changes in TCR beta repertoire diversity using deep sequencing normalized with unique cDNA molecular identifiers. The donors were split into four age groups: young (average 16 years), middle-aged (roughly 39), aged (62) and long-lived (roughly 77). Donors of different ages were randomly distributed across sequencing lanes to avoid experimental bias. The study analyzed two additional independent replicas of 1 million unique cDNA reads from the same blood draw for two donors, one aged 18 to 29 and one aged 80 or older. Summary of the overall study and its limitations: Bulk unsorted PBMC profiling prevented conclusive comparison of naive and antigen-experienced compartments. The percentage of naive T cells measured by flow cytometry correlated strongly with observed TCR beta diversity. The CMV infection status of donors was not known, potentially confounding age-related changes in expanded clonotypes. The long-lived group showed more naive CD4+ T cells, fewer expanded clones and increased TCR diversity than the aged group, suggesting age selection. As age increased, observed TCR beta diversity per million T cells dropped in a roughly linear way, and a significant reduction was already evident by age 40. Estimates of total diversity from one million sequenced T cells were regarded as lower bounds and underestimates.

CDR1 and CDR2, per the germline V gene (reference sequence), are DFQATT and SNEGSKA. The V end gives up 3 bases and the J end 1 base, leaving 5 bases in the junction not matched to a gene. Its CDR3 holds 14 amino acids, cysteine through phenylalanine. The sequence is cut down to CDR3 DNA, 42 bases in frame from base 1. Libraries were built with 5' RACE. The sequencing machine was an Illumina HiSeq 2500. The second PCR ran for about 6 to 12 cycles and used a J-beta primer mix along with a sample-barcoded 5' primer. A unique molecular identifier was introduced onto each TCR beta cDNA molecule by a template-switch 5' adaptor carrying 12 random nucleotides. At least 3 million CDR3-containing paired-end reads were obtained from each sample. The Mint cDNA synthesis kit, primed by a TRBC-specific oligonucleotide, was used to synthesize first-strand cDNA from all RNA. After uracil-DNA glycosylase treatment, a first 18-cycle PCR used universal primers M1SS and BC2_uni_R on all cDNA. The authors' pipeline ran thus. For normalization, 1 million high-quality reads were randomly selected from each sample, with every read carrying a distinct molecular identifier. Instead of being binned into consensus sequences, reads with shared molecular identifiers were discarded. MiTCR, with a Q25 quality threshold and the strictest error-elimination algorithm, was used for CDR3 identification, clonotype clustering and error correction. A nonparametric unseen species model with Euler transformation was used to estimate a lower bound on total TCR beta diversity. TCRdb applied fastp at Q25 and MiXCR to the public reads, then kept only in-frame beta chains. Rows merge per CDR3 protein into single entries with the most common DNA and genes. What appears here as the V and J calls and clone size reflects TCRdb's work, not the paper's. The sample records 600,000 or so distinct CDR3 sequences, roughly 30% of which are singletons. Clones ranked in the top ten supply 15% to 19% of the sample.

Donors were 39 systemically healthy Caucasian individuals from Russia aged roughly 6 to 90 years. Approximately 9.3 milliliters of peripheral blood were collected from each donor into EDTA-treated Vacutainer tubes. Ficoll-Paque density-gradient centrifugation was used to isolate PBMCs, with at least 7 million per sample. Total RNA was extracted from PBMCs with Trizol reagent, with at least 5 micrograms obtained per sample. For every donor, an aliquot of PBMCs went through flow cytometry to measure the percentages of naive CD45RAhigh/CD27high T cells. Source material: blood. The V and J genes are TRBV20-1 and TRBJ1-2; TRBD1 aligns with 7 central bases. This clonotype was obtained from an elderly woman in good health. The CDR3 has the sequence CSASRDSSNYGYTF. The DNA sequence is TGCAGTGCTAGTAGGGACAGCAGTAACTATGGCTACACCTTC.